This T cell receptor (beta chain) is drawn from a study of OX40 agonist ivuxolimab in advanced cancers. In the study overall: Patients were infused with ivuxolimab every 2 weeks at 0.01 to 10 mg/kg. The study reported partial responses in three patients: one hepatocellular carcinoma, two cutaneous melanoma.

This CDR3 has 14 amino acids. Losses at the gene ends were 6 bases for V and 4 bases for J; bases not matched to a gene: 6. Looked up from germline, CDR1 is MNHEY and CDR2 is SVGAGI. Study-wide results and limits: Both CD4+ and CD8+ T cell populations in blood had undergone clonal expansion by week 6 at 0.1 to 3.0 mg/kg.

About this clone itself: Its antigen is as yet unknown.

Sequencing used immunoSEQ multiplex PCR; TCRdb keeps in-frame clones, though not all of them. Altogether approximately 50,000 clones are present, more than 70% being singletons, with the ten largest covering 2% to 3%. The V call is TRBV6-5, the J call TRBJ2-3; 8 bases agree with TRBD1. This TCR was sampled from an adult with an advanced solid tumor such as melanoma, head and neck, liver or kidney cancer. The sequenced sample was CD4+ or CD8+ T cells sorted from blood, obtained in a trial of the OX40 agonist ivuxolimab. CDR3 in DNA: TGTGCCAGCAGAGACAGGGGTGGCCCAGATACGCAGTATTTT. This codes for CASRDRGGPDTQYF.